This TCR beta chain is drawn from a study of control samples from healthy donors and cancer patients. Clones were read by immunoSEQ multiplex PCR, and TCRdb kept only the in-frame ones, dropping some. This table has more than 85,000 clones, around 89% appearing once. Germline CDR1 is ENHRY and CDR2 is SYGVKD. The CDR3 is made up of 13 amino acids. V trimming: 6 bases; J trimming: 7 bases; junction bases outside the gene matches: 6. V is TRBV10-3 and J is TRBJ1-2, with 9 bases matching TRBD1. This sequence was found in a woman in her forties or fifties in good health. Sequenced input: blood. The CDR3 bases are TGTGCCATCAGGGCCGGGACAGGGAGTGGCTACACCTTC. The encoded protein is CAIRAGTGSGYTF.